This TCR beta chain was sequenced during a study of shared clonotypes between healthy human individuals. V was clipped by 3 bases and J by 1 base; unmatched bases: 6. Germline V lookup: CDR1 SQVTM, CDR2 ANQGSEA. The CDR3 has 16 amino acids. This clone was seen a single time. TCRdb's table, derived via immunoSEQ multiplex PCR, lists solely in-frame clones and lacks some. Here the sample spans some 2.3 million clones, about 92% being singletons. The source is a man between 18 and 35 years old in good health. Some clones in this sample may be carry-over from other donors' samples. V and J are TRBV29-1 and TRBJ2-5, with 12 bases fitting TRBD2. Sequencing was done on a sample of naive CD4+ T cells from PBMCs. Subset denoted: CD45RA+ positively selected. CDR3 sequence: CSVDPGLAGFQETQYF. The DNA for the CDR3 is TGCAGCGTTGATCCCGGACTAGCGGGGTTCCAAGAGACCCAGTACTTC.